These 18 T cell receptor beta chains originate from one sample sequenced in a study of tumor-infiltrating lymphocytes in glioblastoma multiforme. TCRB libraries came from RNA via three nested multiplex PCR rounds. One entry per CDR3 protein results from TCRdb running MiXCR on the multiplex PCR reads. Of 8,000 or so distinct CDR3 sequences in the sample, over 60% were seen once. The sequencing input was brain tumor tissue. These receptors were taken from a male donor with glioblastoma.

This clonotype was picked up a small number of times. J is TRBJ1-1 and V is TRBV5-4; D perhaps matches TRBD1 (5 bases). The germline V gene has CDR1 SGHNT and CDR2 YYREEE (reference sequence). Trimming left V 0 bases short and J 5 bases short, with 14 bases between. This CDR3 spans 15 amino acids. CDR3 amino acids: CASSLGKQGSTEAFF. The CDR3 nucleotides are TGTGCCAGCAGCTTGGGCAAGCAGGGCTCAACTGAAGCTTTCTTT.

To note about this clonotype: Given a much more abundant clone one base away, this may be a read error. The V call is TRBV24-1, the J call TRBJ2-3; 7 bases map to TRBD1. The trim removed 4 bases at V and 2 bases at J, leaving 8 bases unmatched. Germline CDR1 reads KGHDR; CDR2 reads SFDVKD. The CDR3 totals 16 residues. The CDR3 DNA reads as TGTGCCACCAGTGACTCCAGAGGGGGCACCACAGATACGCAGTATTTT. Translating gives CATSDSRGGTTDTQYF.

V and J are TRBV4-1 and TRBJ2-5, with D possibly matching TRBD2 (6 bases). V shed 5 bases and J shed 2 bases, with 9 bases lying between them. The CDR3 is made up of 13 amino acids. Germline lookup yields CDR1 MGHRA and CDR2 YSYEKL. CDR3 protein: CASSYAGQETQYF. The CDR3, as DNA: TGCGCCAGCAGCTATGCGGGGCAAGAGACCCAGTACTTC.

A word on this clonotype: One end of the junction fails to match germline, which may point to a read error. The chain employs TRBV13 and TRBJ2-5; 12 bases fit TRBD2. The CDR3 totals 16 residues. Germline lookup yields CDR1 PRHDT and CDR2 FYEKMQ (reference sequence). The CDR3 is CASSTLTSGSKETQYF. The CDR3 DNA reads TGTGCCAGCAGCACCTTGACTAGCGGGAGTAAGGAGACCCAGTATTTC.

In this sample, this clonotype turned up a few times. One junction end disagrees with the germline gene, perhaps due to a read error. The rearrangement uses TRBV6-2 or TRBV6-3 and TRBJ1-1; TRBD1 matches 10 bases. Germline-derived CDR1 and CDR2 are MNHEY and SVGEGT. The CDR3 length is 13 residues. The CDR3 region has the DNA TGTGCCAACAGTCGGACAGGGGGGTTTGAAGCCTTCTTT. Amino acid sequence: CANSRTGGFEAFF.

By share, this clonotype counts as large. The DNA for the CDR3 is TGTGCCAGCAGCTCCGTTTGGGCCGGTAGCACAGATACGCAGTATTTT. Its translation is CASSSVWAGSTDTQYF. The rearrangement uses TRBV6-6 and TRBJ2-3; unclear D gene. The V end was cut by 6 bases, the J end by 0 bases, with 16 bases between. Per the germline V gene, CDR1 is MNHNY and CDR2 is SVGAGI (reference sequence). The CDR3 has 16 amino acids.

V and J are TRBV11-3 and TRBJ2-7; 7 bases match TRBD2. The V gene's germline CDR1 is SGHNT and CDR2 YENEEA. V lost 4 bases and J lost 6; bases outside the gene matches: 12. CDR3 length: 15 residues. The CDR3 DNA follows: TGTGCCAGCAGCTCAACCGGGATTAGCGGGCGCGAGCAGTACTTC. This sequence encodes CASSSTGISGREQYF.

This clonotype appeared once. The rearrangement uses TRBV29-1 and TRBJ1-4; no reliable D call. From germline, CDR1 is SQVTM and CDR2 ANQGSEA. The CDR3 covers 12 residues. Trimming stripped 5 bases from V and 1 base from J, with 5 bases between. CDR3 bases: TGCAGCGTTAAGCTAACTAATGAAAAACTGTTTTTT. It is translated as CSVKLTNEKLFF.

The chain is built from TRBV20-1 and TRBJ2-3; 10 bases fit TRBD2. The V and J ends lost 0 bases and 2 bases, in that order; junction bases with no gene match: 11. From germline, CDR1 is DFQATT and CDR2 SNEGSKA (reference sequence). The CDR3 runs to 18 residues. CDR3 protein: CSARDPASGRANTDTQYF. In DNA, the CDR3 is TGCAGTGCTAGAGATCCTGCAAGCGGGAGGGCCAACACAGATACGCAGTATTTT.

The V gene is TRBV11-1, the J gene TRBJ2-7, with a tentative D call TRBD1 (6 bases). The CDR3 totals 13 residues. V lost 1 base and J 9 bases, leaving 13 bases between the germline ends. CDR1 is SGHAT, CDR2 FQDESV, per germline (reference sequence). The CDR3 sequence: CASSLVQGMAQYF. CDR3 DNA: TGTGCCAGCAGCTTAGTGCAGGGGATGGCGCAGTACTTC.

V is TRBV4-2 and J is TRBJ2-1, with D possibly matching TRBD2 (5 bases). CDR1 is LGHNA and CDR2 is YNFKEQ in the germline V gene. V was trimmed by 0 bases and J by 8 bases, leaving 23 bases between them. The CDR3 is 18 amino acids. The CDR3 sequence is CASSQESNNYMGSDEQFF. The CDR3 bases are TGTGCCAGCAGCCAAGAGTCTAACAACTATATGGGGAGCGATGAGCAGTTCTTC.

V gene TRBV11-2 combines with J gene TRBJ2-1; D is possibly TRBD1 (5 bases). CDR3 size: 13 residues. V lost 4 bases, J lost 10 bases, and 14 bases lay in between. Germline CDR1 reads SGHAT; CDR2 reads FQNNGV. CDR3 amino acids: CASSSDLNREQFF. The DNA of the CDR3 is TGTGCCAGCAGCTCCGACCTAAACAGGGAGCAGTTCTTC.

This clonotype was detected only once. The rearrangement uses TRBV11-2 and TRBJ1-1, with 9 bases lining up with TRBD1. The CDR3 is 17 residues long. In germline, CDR1 is SGHAT, CDR2 FQNNGV. J gave up 5 bases and V 5 bases, and 15 bases lay outside the gene matches. The CDR3 loop reads CASSVQPGQGERTEAFF. The CDR3 DNA is TGTGCCAGCAGCGTACAGCCGGGACAGGGAGAGAGAACTGAAGCTTTCTTT.

This clonotype was counted once. The rearrangement joins TRBV29-1 to TRBJ1-1; the match to TRBD1 covers 7 bases. CDR1 and CDR2 (germline): SQVTM, ANQGSEA. Germline trimming cut 1 base from V and 1 base from J; bases unmatched to any gene: 12. The CDR3 sequence is 17 residues long. The CDR3 DNA reads as TGCAGCGTTGAAGTTTACCCTGACAGGGAGAGGAACACTGAAGCTTTCTTT. It yields the protein CSVEVYPDRERNTEAFF.

The genes are TRBV12-3 or TRBV12-4 and TRBJ1-5, with D possibly TRBD1 on 6 matching bases. CDR3 length: 15 amino acids. Trimming left V 4 bases short and J 5 bases short, with 15 bases between. CDR3 DNA: TGTGCCAGCAGTTACAGGGATGGACCTTATCAGCCCCAGCATTTT. Translating gives CASSYRDGPYQPQHF.

This chain joins TRBV11-1 and TRBJ2-2; TRBD1 or TRBD2 may be the D gene (6 bases each). CDR1 and CDR2 from the germline V gene are SGHAT and FQDESV (reference sequence). This CDR3 region has 17 residues. Deletions cut 9 bases from V and 2 bases from J, with 22 bases between. Written as DNA, the CDR3 is TGTGCCAGAAGCCTCGGTCGGGGGCTTAGTAACACCGGGGAGCTGTTTTTT. It translates to CARSLGRGLSNTGELFF.

On this clonotype itself: A much larger clone lies one base from this, so it may be a read error. The chain links TRBV6-2 or TRBV6-3 to TRBJ1-5, with 7 bases aligning to TRBD1. Germline CDR1 and CDR2: MNHEY and SVGEGT. The CDR3 sequence is 15 residues long. V was clipped by 5 bases and J by 6 bases; unmatched bases: 10. The CDR3 protein is CASSPQGVRGQPQHF. The CDR3 DNA sequence: TGTGCCAGCAGTCCCCAGGGGGTGCGCGGTCAGCCCCAGCATTTT.

With respect to this clonotype: The junction differs from germline at one of its ends, possibly a read error. The genes are TRBV11-2 and TRBJ2-1; the D gene is possibly TRBD2 (5 bases). Per the germline V gene, CDR1 is SGHAT and CDR2 is FQNNGV. This CDR3 is 16 amino acids long. CDR3 in DNA: TGTGCCAGCAGGGATCTCCGGGGAGCGAATTACAAAGAGCAGTTCTTC. Its translation is CASRDLRGANYKEQFF. Drawing the rest from reference TRBV11-2 and TRBJ2-1, the complete variable domain is EAGVAQSPRYKIIEKRQSVAFWCNPISGHATLYWYQQILGQGPKLLIQFQNNGVVDDSQLPKDRFSAERLKGVDSTLKIQPAKLEDSAVYLCASRDLRGANYKEQFFGPGTRLTVL.